This section outlines one TCR beta chain sequence together with its context. The sample is drawn from a study of shared clonotypes between healthy human individuals. About the research overall: Two women and a few men aged 18 to 49 made up the donors.

V was trimmed by 6 bases and J by 0 bases, leaving 15 bases between them. The CDR3 is made up of 15 amino acids. The germline V gene encodes CDR1 MNHEY and CDR2 SMNVEV (reference sequence). TCRdb keeps only in-frame clones here, not all; method: immunoSEQ multiplex PCR. The sample lists approximately 2.3 million clones; 93% were seen once. Specimen: naive CD4+ T cells from PBMCs. Subset given: CD45RA+ positively selected. The sequence was collected from a man aged 18-30 years in good health. Some clones in this sample may be carry-over from other donors' samples. J is TRBJ2-7 and V is TRBV27; D tentatively fits TRBD1 or TRBD2 (5 bases each). CDR3 in DNA: TGTGCCAGCAGAATGATTCTGGGACCCTCCTACGAGCAGTACTTC. The encoded protein is CASRMILGPSYEQYF.